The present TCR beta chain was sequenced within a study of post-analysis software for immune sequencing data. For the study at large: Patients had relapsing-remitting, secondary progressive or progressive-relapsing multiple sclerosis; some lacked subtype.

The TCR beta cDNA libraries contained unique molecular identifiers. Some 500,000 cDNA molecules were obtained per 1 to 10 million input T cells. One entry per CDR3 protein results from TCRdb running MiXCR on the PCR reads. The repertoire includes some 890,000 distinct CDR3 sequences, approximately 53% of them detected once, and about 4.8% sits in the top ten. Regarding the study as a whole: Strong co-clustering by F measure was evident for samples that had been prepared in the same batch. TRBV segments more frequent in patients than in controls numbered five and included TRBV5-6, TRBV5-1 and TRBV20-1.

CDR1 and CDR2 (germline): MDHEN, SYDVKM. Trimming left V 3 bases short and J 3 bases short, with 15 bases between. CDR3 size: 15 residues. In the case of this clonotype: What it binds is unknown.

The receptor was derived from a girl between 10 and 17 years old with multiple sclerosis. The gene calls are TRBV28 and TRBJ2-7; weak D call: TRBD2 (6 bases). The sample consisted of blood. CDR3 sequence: CASSFLQRGFYEQYF. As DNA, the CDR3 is TGTGCCAGCAGTTTTCTACAACGGGGGTTCTACGAGCAGTACTTC.